This T cell receptor (beta chain) was identified in a study of cytotoxic CD8 clonotypes in ibrutinib-treated CLL. Study-wide context: Researchers reported 11 relapsed/refractory and over 14 treatment-naive patients, under 18 of them IGHV unmutated. The authors obtained response samples at a median of around eleven months of treatment, range 6 to 36. Study-wide results and limits: Public clonotypes, found uncommonly, either contracted or stayed stable on treatment. An increase in clonality occurred at ibrutinib response, followed by a return toward baseline at progression.

In regard to this clone: As yet, its antigen is unknown.

Clones were sequenced by immunoSEQ multiplex PCR, and TCRdb holds only the in-frame ones, with some missing. The table has about 310,000 clones, just under 80% seen once. The TCR originated in a human donor with chronic lymphocytic leukemia. The sample here was PBMCs, taken before ibrutinib treatment.

As DNA, the CDR3 is TGTGCCAGCTCACCTAGGCGGGAATCCTACAATGAGCAGTTCTTC. Protein sequence: CASSPRRESYNEQFF. This chain joins TRBV18 and TRBJ2-1; weak D call: TRBD2 (6 bases). V lost 3 bases and J lost 1, with 10 bases in between. The V gene's germline CDR1 is KGHSH and CDR2 LQKENI. The CDR3 is 15 residues long. Combining the CDR3 with reference TRBV18 and TRBJ2-1 gives the whole variable domain NAGVMQNPRHLVRRRGQEARLRCSPMKGHSHVYWYRQLPEEGLKFMVYLQKENIIDESGMPKERFSAEFPKEGPSILRIQQVVRGDSAAYFCASSPRRESYNEQFFGPGTRLTVL.